The T cell receptor beta chain described here comes from a study of blood T cell repertoires in COVID-19 (dated by TCRdb to 2018 to 2020). With regard to the full study: Samples from collaborators originated in the United States, Italy and Spain and spanned both the acute and convalescent phases of COVID-19. The repertoires were made available in a free public database intended to serve as a resource for research on the immune response to SARS-CoV-2. Subjects who had been exposed to COVID-19, were actively infected with it, or had recovered from it provided the deeply sampled blood TCRbeta repertoires that made up the dataset. Samples came from the ongoing ImmuneRACE study (first 160 participants) plus 1,254 subjects from 6 global collaborators. The prospective study material was composed of cDNA or gDNA derived from T cells, B-cell-depleted T cells, or PBMCs. A de-identified subject ID, COVID-19 status, age in years and sex were almost always included in the sample metadata. HLA class I and class II types, where available, came from metadata supplied by the sample provider rather than from assay-based typing. Overall study outcomes, separate from this receptor: How much clinical and demographic metadata was included differed by source and by participant, and the metadata was provided uncurated.

This clone was seen a single time. No cognate antigen has been identified for it. No per-base quality is available; no much larger clone lies one base away. In the prospective study, participants were about 18 to 95 years old, resided in about two dozen geographic areas of the United States, and were enrolled through a virtual design. In the prospective study, participants were assigned to cohorts based on the clinical history participants reported in a screening survey and a study questionnaire. Exposed participants were defined as having been in contact with someone with a PCR-confirmed or clinician-diagnosed COVID-19 case within 2 weeks of study entry. In the prospective study, whole blood, serum and a nasopharyngeal or oropharyngeal swab were collected from each participant by mobile phlebotomists. Over a roughly 2-month period, participants in the prospective study had the option of providing additional blood draws and questionnaires. Before DNA extraction, blood samples from the prospective study were shipped at room temperature or frozen.

The immunoSEQ Assay, a bias-controlled multiplex PCR, was used to amplify TCRbeta CDR3 regions from genomic DNA. In the authors' own workflow: The number of nucleated cells in each sample was estimated from the amplification of reference gene primers within the assay. To quantify the absolute abundance of each unique TCRbeta CDR3 rearrangement, sequence reads were collapsed and filtered. For each sample, productive Simpson clonality was calculated as the square root of Simpson's diversity index across productive rearrangements. This immuneACCESS table, as held by TCRdb, lists in-frame sequences with V and J called but not all clones. Of the missing ones, under half trace to an unresolved V gene in checked studies; the others have no known cause. V and J calls and clone size come straight from that table; D and trimming were deduced from the DNA. The sample has hundreds of thousands of clones on record, 70% to 90% of them singletons. The top ten clonotypes cover approximately 1.5% of the sample.

From V the trimming removes 0 bases and from J it removes 0 bases, while the gene matches leave 12 bases of the junction unaccounted for. From the germline V gene, CDR1 is SGHRS and CDR2 is YFSETQ. The CDR3 covers 20 residues, taking in both the cysteine and the phenylalanine. Just CDR3 DNA is preserved here, 60 bases in frame from base 1. This TCR derives from a woman between 18 and 29 years old who had been exposed to COVID-19. The sample consisted of PBMCs or T cells enriched from blood (not recorded which). In this chain, TRBV5-1 is recombined with TRBJ1-6, with 7 junctional bases fitting TRBD1. The bases are TGCGCCAGCAGCTTGGACCACAGGGGCACTCTGAGCTCCTATAATTCACCCCTCCACTTT. Its protein product is CASSLDHRGTLSSYNSPLHF.